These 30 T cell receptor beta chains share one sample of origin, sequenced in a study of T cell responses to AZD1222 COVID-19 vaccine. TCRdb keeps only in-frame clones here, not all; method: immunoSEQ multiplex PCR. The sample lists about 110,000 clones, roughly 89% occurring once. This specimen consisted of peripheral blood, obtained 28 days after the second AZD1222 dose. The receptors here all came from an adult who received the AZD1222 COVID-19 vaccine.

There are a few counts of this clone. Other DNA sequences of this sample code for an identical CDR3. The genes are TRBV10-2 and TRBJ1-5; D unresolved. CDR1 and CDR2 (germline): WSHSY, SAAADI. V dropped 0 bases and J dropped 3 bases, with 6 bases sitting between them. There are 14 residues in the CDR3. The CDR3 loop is CASSESNYNQPQHF. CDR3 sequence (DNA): TGCGCCAGCAGTGAGTCGAATTACAATCAGCCCCAGCATTTT.

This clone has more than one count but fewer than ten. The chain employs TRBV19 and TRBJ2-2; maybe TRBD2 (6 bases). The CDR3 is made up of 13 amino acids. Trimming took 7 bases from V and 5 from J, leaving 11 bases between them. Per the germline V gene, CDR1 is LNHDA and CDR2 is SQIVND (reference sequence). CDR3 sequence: CASTPTRTGELFF. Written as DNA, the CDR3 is TGTGCCAGTACACCGACTAGAACCGGGGAGCTGTTTTTT.

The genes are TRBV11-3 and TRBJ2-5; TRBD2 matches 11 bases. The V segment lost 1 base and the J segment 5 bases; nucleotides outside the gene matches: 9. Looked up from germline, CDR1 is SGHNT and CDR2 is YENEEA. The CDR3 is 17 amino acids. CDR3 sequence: CASSLGATSGSSETQYF. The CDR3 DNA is TGTGCCAGCAGCTTAGGCGCAACTAGCGGGAGTAGTGAGACCCAGTACTTC.

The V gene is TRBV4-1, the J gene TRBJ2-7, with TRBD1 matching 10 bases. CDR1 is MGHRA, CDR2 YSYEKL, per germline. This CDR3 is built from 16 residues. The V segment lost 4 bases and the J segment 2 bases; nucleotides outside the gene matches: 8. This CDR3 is CASSPSIGTGAYEQYF. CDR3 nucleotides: TGCGCCAGCAGCCCTTCAATCGGGACAGGGGCCTACGAGCAGTACTTC.

For the CDR3, the DNA is TGTGCCAGCAGCTTCAGGGGCGAGCAGTACTTC. Protein product: CASSFRGEQYF. This rearrangement joins TRBV5-8 to TRBJ2-7; a possible D gene is TRBD1 (6 bases). V lost 2 bases to trimming and J lost 6 bases, with 6 bases between them. The CDR3 spans 11 residues. The germline gives CDR1 SGHTS, CDR2 YDEGEE.

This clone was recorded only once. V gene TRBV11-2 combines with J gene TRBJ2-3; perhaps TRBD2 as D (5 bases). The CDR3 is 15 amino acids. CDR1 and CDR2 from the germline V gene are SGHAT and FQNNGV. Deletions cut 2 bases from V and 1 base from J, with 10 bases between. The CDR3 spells CASSLRGSGTDTQYF. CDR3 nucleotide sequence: TGTGCCAGCAGCTTAAGAGGGAGTGGCACAGATACGCAGTATTTT. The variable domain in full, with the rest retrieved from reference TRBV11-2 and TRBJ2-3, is EAGVAQSPRYKIIEKRQSVAFWCNPISGHATLYWYQQILGQGPKLLIQFQNNGVVDDSQLPKDRFSAERLKGVDSTLKIQPAKLEDSAVYLCASSLRGSGTDTQYFGPGTRLTVL.

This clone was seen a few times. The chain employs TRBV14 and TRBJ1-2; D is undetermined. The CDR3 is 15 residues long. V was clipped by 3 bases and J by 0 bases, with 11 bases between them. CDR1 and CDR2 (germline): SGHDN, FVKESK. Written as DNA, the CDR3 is TGTGCCAGCAGCCATAGTCCATATTCTAACTATGGCTACACCTTC. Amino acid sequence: CASSHSPYSNYGYTF.

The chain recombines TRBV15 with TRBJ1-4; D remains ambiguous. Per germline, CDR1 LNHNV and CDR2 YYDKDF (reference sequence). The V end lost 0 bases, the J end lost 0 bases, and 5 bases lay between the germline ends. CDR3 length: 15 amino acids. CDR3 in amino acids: CATSRDSATNEKLFF. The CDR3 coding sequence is TGTGCCACCAGCAGAGACAGTGCAACTAATGAAAAACTGTTTTTT.

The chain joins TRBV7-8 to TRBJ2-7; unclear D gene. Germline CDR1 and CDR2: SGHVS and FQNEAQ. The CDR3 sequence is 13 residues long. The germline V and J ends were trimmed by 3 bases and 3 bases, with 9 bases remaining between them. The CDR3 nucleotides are TGTGCCAGCAGCTTCCGGGTCGGCTACGAGCAGTACTTC. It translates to CASSFRVGYEQYF.

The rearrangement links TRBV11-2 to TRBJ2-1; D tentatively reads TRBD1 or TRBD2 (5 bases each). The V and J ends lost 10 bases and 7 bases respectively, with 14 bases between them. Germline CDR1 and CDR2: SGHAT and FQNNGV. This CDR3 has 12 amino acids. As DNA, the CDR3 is TGTGCCATTGTGGGGGTTCGGAATGAGCAGTTCTTC. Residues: CAIVGVRNEQFF.

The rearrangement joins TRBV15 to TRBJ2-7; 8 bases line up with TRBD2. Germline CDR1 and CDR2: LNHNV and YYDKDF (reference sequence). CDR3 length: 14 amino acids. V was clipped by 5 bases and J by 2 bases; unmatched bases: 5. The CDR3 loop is CATSRELAAYEQYF. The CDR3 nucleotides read TGTGCCACCAGCCGGGAACTAGCGGCCTACGAGCAGTACTTC.

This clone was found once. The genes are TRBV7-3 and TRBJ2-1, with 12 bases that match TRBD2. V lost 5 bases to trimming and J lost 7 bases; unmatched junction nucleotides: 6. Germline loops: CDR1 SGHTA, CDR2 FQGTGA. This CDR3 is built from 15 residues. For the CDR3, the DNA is TGTGCCAGCAGCCCCGGACTAGCGGGAAGTAATGAGCAGTTCTTC. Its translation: CASSPGLAGSNEQFF.

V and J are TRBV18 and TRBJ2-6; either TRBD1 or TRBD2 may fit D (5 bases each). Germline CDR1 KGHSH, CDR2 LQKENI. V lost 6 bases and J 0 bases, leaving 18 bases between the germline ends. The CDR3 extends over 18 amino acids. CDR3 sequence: CASSGERGWSSGANVLTF. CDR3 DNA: TGTGCCAGCTCCGGCGAGAGGGGTTGGAGCTCTGGGGCCAACGTCCTGACTTTC.

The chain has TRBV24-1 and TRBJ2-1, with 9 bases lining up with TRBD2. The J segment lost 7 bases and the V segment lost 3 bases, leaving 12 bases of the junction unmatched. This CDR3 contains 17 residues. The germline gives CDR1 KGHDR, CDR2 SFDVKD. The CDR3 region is CATSDPTRASGMNEQFF. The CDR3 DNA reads TGTGCCACCAGTGATCCCACTAGGGCTAGCGGGATGAATGAGCAGTTCTTC.

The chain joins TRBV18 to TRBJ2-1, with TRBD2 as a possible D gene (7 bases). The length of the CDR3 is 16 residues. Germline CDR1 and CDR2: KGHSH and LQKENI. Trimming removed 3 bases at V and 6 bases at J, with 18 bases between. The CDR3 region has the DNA TGTGCCAGCTCACCCACTAGGGGGGAGGGGAGCAATGAGCAGTTCTTC. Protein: CASSPTRGEGSNEQFF.

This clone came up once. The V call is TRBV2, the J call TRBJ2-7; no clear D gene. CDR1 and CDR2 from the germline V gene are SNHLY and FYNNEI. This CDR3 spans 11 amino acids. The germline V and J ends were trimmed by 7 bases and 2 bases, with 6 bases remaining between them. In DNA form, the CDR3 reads TGTGCCAGCAACCCCCCCTACGAGCAGTACTTC. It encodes CASNPPYEQYF.

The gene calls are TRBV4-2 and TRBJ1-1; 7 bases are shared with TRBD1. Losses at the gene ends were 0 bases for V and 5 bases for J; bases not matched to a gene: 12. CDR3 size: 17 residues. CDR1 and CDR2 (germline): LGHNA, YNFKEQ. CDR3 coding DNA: TGTGCCAGCAGCCAAGAGACGAGGAGGGGGCGCCTGACTGAAGCTTTCTTT. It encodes CASSQETRRGRLTEAFF.

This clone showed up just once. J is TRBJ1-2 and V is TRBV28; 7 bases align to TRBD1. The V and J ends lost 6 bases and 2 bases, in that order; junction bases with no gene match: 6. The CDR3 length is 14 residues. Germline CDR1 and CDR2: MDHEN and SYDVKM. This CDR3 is CASRDPGQNYGYTF. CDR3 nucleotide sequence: TGTGCCAGCAGAGATCCGGGACAGAACTATGGCTACACCTTC.

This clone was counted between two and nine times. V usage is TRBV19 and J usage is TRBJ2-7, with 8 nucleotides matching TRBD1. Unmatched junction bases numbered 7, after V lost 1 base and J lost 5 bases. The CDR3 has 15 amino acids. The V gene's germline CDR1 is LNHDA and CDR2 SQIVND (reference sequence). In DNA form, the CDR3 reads TGTGCCAGTAGTATAGCGACAGGGGCGACCAACGAGCAGTACTTC. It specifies CASSIATGATNEQYF.

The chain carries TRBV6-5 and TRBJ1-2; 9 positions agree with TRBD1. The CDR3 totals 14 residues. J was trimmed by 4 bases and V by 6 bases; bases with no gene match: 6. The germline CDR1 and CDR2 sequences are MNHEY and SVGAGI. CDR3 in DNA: TGTGCCAGCAGCGGACAGGGGACACTCTATGGCTACACCTTC. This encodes CASSGQGTLYGYTF.

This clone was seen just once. Here the CDR3 DNA reads TGTGCCTCTCTAAATCTAATCGACAATGAGCAGTTCTTC. This sequence encodes CASLNLIDNEQFF. The chain carries TRBV18 and TRBJ2-1, with D uncertain. Between the trimmed V and J ends, which lost 11 bases and 5 bases, there was a span of 16 bases. Germline loops: CDR1 KGHSH, CDR2 LQKENI. The CDR3 covers 13 residues.

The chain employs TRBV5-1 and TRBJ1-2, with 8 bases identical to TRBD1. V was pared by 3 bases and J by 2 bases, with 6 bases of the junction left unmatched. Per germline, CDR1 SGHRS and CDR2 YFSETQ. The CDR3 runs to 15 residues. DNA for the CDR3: TGCGCCAGCAGCTCATCCGGGACAGGAAACTATGGCTACACCTTC. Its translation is CASSSSGTGNYGYTF.

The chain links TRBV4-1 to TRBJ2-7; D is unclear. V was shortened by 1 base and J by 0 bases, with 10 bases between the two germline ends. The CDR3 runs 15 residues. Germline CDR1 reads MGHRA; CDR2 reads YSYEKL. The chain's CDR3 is CASSQGDPSSYEQYF. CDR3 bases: TGCGCCAGCAGCCAAGGTGATCCGAGCTCCTACGAGCAGTACTTC.

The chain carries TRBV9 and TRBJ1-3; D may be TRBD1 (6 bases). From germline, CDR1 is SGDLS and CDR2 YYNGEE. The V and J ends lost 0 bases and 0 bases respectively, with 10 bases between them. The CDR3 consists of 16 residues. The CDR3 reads CASSVGTAFSGNTIYF. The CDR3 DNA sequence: TGTGCCAGCAGCGTAGGGACAGCCTTCTCTGGAAACACCATATATTTT.

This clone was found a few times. CDR3 bases: TGCGCCAGCAGCCGTTCCGGGAGCAATGTTAATGAGCAGTTCTTC. As protein: CASSRSGSNVNEQFF. The chain links TRBV5-1 to TRBJ2-1; the D gene is possibly TRBD2 (6 bases). Trimming stripped 4 bases from V and 7 bases from J, with 18 bases between. Germline lookup yields CDR1 SGHRS and CDR2 YFSETQ. CDR3 length: 15 residues.

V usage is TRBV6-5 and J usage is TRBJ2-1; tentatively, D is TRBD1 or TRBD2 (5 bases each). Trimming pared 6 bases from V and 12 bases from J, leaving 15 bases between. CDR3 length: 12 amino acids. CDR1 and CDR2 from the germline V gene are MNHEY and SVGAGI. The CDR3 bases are TGTGCCAGCAGCGCCGGGACCGCTGGGCAGTTCTTC. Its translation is CASSAGTAGQFF.

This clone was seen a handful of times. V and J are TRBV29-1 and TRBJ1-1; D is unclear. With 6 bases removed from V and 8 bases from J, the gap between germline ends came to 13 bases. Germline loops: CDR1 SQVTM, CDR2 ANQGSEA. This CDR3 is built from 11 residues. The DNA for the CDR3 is TGCAGCGTCACGGACGGGCGGGAAGCTTTCTTT. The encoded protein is CSVTDGREAFF.

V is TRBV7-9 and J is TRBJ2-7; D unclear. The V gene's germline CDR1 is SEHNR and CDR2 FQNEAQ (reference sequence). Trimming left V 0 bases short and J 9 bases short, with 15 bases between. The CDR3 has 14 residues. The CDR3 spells CASSLATARDGQYF. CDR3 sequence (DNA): TGTGCCAGCAGCTTAGCGACGGCTAGAGACGGGCAGTACTTC.

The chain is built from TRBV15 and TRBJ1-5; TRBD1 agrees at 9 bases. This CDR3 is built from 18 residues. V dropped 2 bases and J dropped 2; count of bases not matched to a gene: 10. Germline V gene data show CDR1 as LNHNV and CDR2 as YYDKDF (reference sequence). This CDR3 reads CATSRLGQGERGNQPQHF. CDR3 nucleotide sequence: TGTGCCACCAGCAGACTGGGACAGGGAGAAAGGGGCAATCAGCCCCAGCATTTT.

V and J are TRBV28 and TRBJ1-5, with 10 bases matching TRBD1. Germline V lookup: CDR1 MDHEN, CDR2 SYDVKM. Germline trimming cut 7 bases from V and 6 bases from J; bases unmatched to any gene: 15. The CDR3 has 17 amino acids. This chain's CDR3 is CASTKGVGTGATQPQHF. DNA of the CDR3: TGTGCCAGCACAAAAGGGGTCGGGACAGGGGCGACTCAGCCCCAGCATTTT.